This TCR beta chain was profiled in a study of regulatory T cells in long-lasting Graves disease. Whole-study findings and limits: Under persistent disease, TRBV28, TRBJ1-2 and TRBJ2-5 were used preferentially.

iRepertoire HTBI primers and Arm-PCR of CDR3 regions built TCR beta libraries. Using its own MiXCR run on the multiplex PCR reads, TCRdb lists one record per CDR3 protein. This sample has hundreds of thousands of distinct CDR3 sequences, with roughly 21% found just once. Described time point: persistent/refractory GD, antithyroid drugs over 5 years with positive TRAb. PBMC RNA was the source of the TCR library. Enrollment of patients was through an endocrinology department in Xi'an, China. Germline-derived CDR1 and CDR2 are MNHGY and SVAAGI. The ends lost 3 bases at V and 2 bases at J; junction bases unmatched: 3. The CDR3 consists of 15 residues. Worth noting for this clonotype: The antigen is unknown.

The chain carries TRBV6-9 and TRBJ2-2, with TRBD2 matching 7 bases. The source of this sequence is a female donor with Graves disease. This specimen consisted of peripheral blood mononuclear cells (PBMCs), obtained when the disease was refractory, from a patient treated with antithyroid drugs. CDR3 protein: CASSYGGGNTGELFF. The CDR3 nucleotides are TGTGCCAGCAGTTACGGCGGGGGAAACACCGGGGAGCTGTTTTTT.